The 11 T cell receptor beta chains given below trace back to one sample, sequenced in a study of tumor-infiltrating lymphocytes in oesophageal squamous cell carcinoma. TCRdb reprocessed the PCR reads via MiXCR and lists one record per CDR3 protein. The table has around 6,200 distinct CDR3 sequences, 12% to 15% seen once. The sample taken for sequencing was normal esophageal tissue next to the tumor. These receptors came from a male donor with esophageal squamous cell carcinoma.

This chain links TRBV18 with TRBJ2-3; the D gene is possibly TRBD1 (6 bases). This CDR3 has 13 residues. V was pared by 3 bases and J by 6 bases, with 10 bases between. Germline CDR1 reads KGHSH; CDR2 reads LQKENI. CDR3 in amino acids: CASSPHQGDTQYF. DNA of the CDR3: TGTGCCAGCTCACCGCACCAGGGGGATACGCAGTATTTT.

This clonotype was found many times. The gene calls are TRBV12-3 or TRBV12-4 and TRBJ2-5, with D possibly TRBD2 on 7 matching bases. Trimming pared 5 bases from V and 7 bases from J, leaving 20 bases between. CDR3 length: 15 residues. The CDR3 coding sequence is TGTGCCAGCAGTACAAGGACCGGGGGGCGGGGGACCCAGTACTTC. Translated: CASSTRTGGRGTQYF.

In its sample, this clonotype was seen a few times. J is TRBJ2-5 and V is TRBV9, with 7 nucleotides matching TRBD2. Looked up from germline, CDR1 is SGDLS and CDR2 is YYNGEE. This CDR3 contains 15 residues. V trimming: 4 bases; J trimming: 2 bases; junction bases outside the gene matches: 8. The CDR3: CASSPPGGWQETQYF. The DNA for the CDR3 is TGTGCCAGCAGCCCCCCGGGGGGTTGGCAAGAGACCCAGTACTTC.

The rearrangement links TRBV14 to TRBJ1-6; 7 bases map to TRBD1. The CDR3 length is 15 residues. V dropped 1 base and J dropped 11; count of bases not matched to a gene: 8. Germline V CDR1 and CDR2: SGHDN, FVKESK. CDR3 coding DNA: TGTGCCAGCAGCCAAGTAACAGGGGTCGGAACACCCCTCCACTTT. As protein: CASSQVTGVGTPLHF.

The sample holds a few counts of this clonotype. J is TRBJ2-3 and V is TRBV19; weak D call: TRBD2 (5 bases). Germline CDR1 LNHDA, CDR2 SQIVND (reference sequence). Trimming took off 11 bases at V and 1 base at J, with 16 bases between the two ends. This CDR3 comprises 14 residues. The CDR3 coding sequence is TGTGCCGTCACACCGGGCGGGCGCACAGATACGCAGTATTTT. This encodes CAVTPGGRTDTQYF.

This clonotype was seen at least ten times. Since the CDR3 does not end with the conserved phenylalanine or tryptophan, this likely comes from a read error. It is unclear where the CDR3 begins or ends on the DNA, so no DNA is shown, and the CDR3 is as TCRdb lists it. This sequence joins TRBV7-6 and TRBJ2-6. The V gene's germline CDR1 is SGHVS and CDR2 FNYEAQ. From its first to its last residue, the CDR3 has 8 amino acids. The CDR3 sequence is CASSADPT.

Many counts were recorded for this clonotype. This chain uses TRBV6-1 with TRBJ2-2; D ambiguous. This CDR3 spans 14 amino acids. Looked up from germline, CDR1 is MNHNS and CDR2 is SASEGT. V lost 5 bases and J lost 5, with 12 bases in between. CDR3 residues: CASSYYGQTGELFF. CDR3 nucleotides: TGTGCCAGCAGTTATTATGGGCAAACCGGGGAGCTGTTTTTT.

This clonotype occurred many times. A much larger clone differs by one base, so this may be a read error. The V gene is TRBV7-3, the J gene TRBJ2-7, with TRBD2 matching over 8 bases. The J segment lost 7 bases and the V segment lost 5 bases, leaving 13 bases of the junction unmatched. The CDR3 is 15 residues long. Germline assignment: CDR1 SGHTA and CDR2 FQGTGA. The CDR3 DNA sequence: TGTGCCAGCAGCCAGGGAGGACTAGCAAGCAATGAGCAGTACTTC. Its protein product is CASSQGGLASNEQYF. Looking up the rest from reference TRBV7-3 and TRBJ2-7 gives the full variable domain: GAGVSQTPSNKVTEKGKYVELRCDPISGHTALYWYRQSLGQGPEFLIYFQGTGAADDSGLPNDRFFAVRPEGSVSTLKIQRTERGDSAVYLCASSQGGLASNEQYFGPGTRLTVT.

This clonotype was observed many times. A read error is possible here, since a much larger clone lies one base away. The chain combines TRBV11-3 with TRBJ2-5; TRBD1 aligns across 9 bases. Losses at the gene ends were 3 bases for V and 11 bases for J; bases not matched to a gene: 10. The germline gives CDR1 SGHNT, CDR2 YENEEA. This CDR3 spans 14 amino acids. This CDR3 is CASSLGQGIDEQYF. The CDR3 DNA follows: TGTGCCAGCAGCTTGGGACAGGGAATCGATGAGCAGTACTTC.

This clonotype was observed many times. Compared with germline, one end of the junction differs, possibly owing to a read error. V is TRBV19 and J is TRBJ2-1; 8 bases fit TRBD1. The CDR3 is 15 residues long. Looked up from germline, CDR1 is LNHDA and CDR2 is SQIVND (reference sequence). The CDR3 nucleotides are TGTGCCAGTAGTATGGGCGGGACAGGAGGCACTTGGCTATACTTC. As protein: CASSMGGTGGTWLYF. The whole variable domain, remainder taken from reference TRBV19 and TRBJ2-1, is DGGITQSPKYLFRKEGQNVTLSCEQNLNHDAMYWYRQDPGQGLRLIYYSQIVNDFQKGDIAEGYSVSREKKESFPLTVTSAQKNPTAFYLCASSMGGTGGTWLYFGPGTRLTVL.

This clonotype has a handful of counts. The V call is TRBV28, the J call TRBJ1-5, with D perhaps matching TRBD1 (5 bases). Germline loops: CDR1 MDHEN, CDR2 SYDVKM. The CDR3 loop spans 13 amino acids. V dropped 4 bases and J dropped 6 bases, with 10 bases sitting between them. This CDR3 is CASSYRFGQPQHF. In DNA, the CDR3 is TGTGCCAGCAGTTACAGGTTTGGTCAGCCCCAGCATTTT.